This T cell receptor beta chain was found in a study of long-term antiretroviral therapy in people with HIV (dated by TCRdb to the early 2020s). General notes on the study: The earliest samples were collected approximately a decade before the 2015 WHO recommendation for immediate ART, a period when ART was typically delayed until CD4 counts fell. A retrospective serial study tested whether changes in peripheral blood TRB repertoire composition and diversity were associated with ART initiation and durable HIV suppression. A total of fewer than 250 cryopreserved PBMC samples came from 25 to 35 adults with confirmed HIV infection and were collected serially over a mean of around 6 years (range 1-12). About two fifths of the roughly 30 participants with HIV were female. No cross-contamination during QIAcube processing was shown when test extractions of a monoclonal T-cell line were performed alongside around 30 polyclonal samples.

The immunoSEQ hsTCRB v3.0 assay was used at survey level resolution for TRB variable region sequencing. The targeted TRB sequencing depth was about 40,000-50,000 T-cell genomes per sample. TRB libraries were pooled and sequenced on an Illumina MiSeq using a v3 150-cycle kit. The original methods were these. Repertoire analysis was run in R within a reproducible Nextflow workflow that covered QC, data transformation and analysis. LymphoSeq2, an R package for exploring AIRR-Seq data, was used to implement custom analyses. After excluding a handful of samples that yielded fewer than 5000 total TRB sequences, approximately 180 HIV repertoires remained for analysis. Among the 180 to 200 HIV repertoires that were kept, 59 were collected before ART initiation and around 130 were collected after ART initiation. Repertoires were downsampled to 5000 TRB nucleotide sequences, with summary statistics averaged over 100 downsampling iterations. Only TRB sequences with CDR3 regions of at least seven amino acids were retained for analysis. Two measures captured diversity: a Shannon entropy-derived clonality score and the Gini coefficient. In the repertoire networks, any two of the top 5000 CDR3 amino acid sequences were connected whenever the two sequences differed by an edit distance of one. For TRB CDR3 amino acid sequences, antigen specificity groups and MHC restriction were predicted with GLIPH2. CDR3 amino acid sequences were matched against VDJdb and McPAS-TCR to flag known CMV, EBV, HIV or tissue antigen associations. Pre-ART, post-ART and control groups were compared with Wilcoxon signed-rank tests and Holm-Bonferroni correction. Entries here come from immuneACCESS through TCRdb and include only in-frame sequences with V and J called. Some clones fail to appear in such tables; in the studies checked, an unresolved V gene covers under half of the shortfall, and the cause of the remainder is unknown. V and J calls and clone size are as listed in that table; D and trimming were resolved from the DNA. The sample table records 35,000 or so clones; about 83% of these occur just once. 7.9% of the sample goes to the ten largest clones.

The CDR3 runs 13 amino acids, cysteine and phenylalanine included. Only the CDR3 region is kept as DNA, spanning 39 bases read in frame from base 1. V loses 4 bases of germline sequence and J loses 5 bases, and the interval between the two ends is 11 bases. CDR1 is given as SGHVS and CDR2 as FNYEAQ, both from the germline V gene. Concerning this clone: It lacks a known antigen. Base qualities are not recorded, but no much larger clone differs from it by a single base.

Participants were included only if at least one PBMC sample before ART initiation and at least two post-ART samples were available. All participants with HIV were treated in the United States of America. Before DNA extraction, cryopreserved samples of roughly 0.9-11 million PBMC were thawed and washed. At the time of the earliest PBMC sample, participants with HIV were aged between roughly 20 and 54 years. PBMC samples were contributed by each participant from 1-4 timepoints before ART initiation and 2-8 timepoints after ART initiation, with a median of 7 samples. For every participant, serial HIV viral load, CD4+ T-cell count, ART history and demographic data were obtained. A Qiagen kit on a QIAcube was used to extract genomic DNA from unsorted PBMC, with samples processed in batches of 12. Broader findings and caveats from the paper: Since PBMC availability was limited, sequencing covered only the TCR beta chain, with no alpha chain pairing. Expanded TRB clones identified before ART initiation dominated the repertoire at all time points, although this dominance fluctuated and declined in many PLHIV after ART. ART initiation was associated with a significant increase in TRB diversity, but diversity stayed significantly below transplant donor controls even after long-term ART. CDR3 length ranges in HIV repertoires were narrower than in controls, and network structure suggested an antigen-experienced repertoire with only a slight naive shift after ART. No data were available on ART adherence, viral resistance or therapy changes, limiting inferences about post-ART repertoire changes. Because pre-ART samples had limited cell numbers, profiling was done on unsorted PBMC rather than on sorted CD4+ and CD8+ T cells. The samples span the years 2004 to 2017, and the ART regimens used at that time may not be as effective as current regimens.

The chain links TRBV7-6 with TRBJ1-2, with the D gene call left open. The sequence was obtained from a man aged 18-30 years with HIV. This sample comprised unsorted PBMCs, obtained 0.4 years before starting antiretroviral therapy. The DNA sequence is TGTGCCAGCAGCTCAATTGTGGGTTATGGCTACACCTTC. This is translated as CASSSIVGYGYTF.